The 27 T cell receptor beta chains reported below all come from one sample, sequenced in a study of T cells after yellow fever vaccination. TCRdb ran MiXCR on the 5' RACE reads and lists one entry per CDR3 protein. The sample carries approximately 510,000 distinct CDR3 sequences, 20% to 25% recorded once. The specimen was PBMCs, collected roughly 20 days after the first yellow fever vaccination. The receptors shown here come from a man younger than 35 who received the YFV17D yellow fever vaccine.

This clonotype was recorded a few times. In DNA form, the CDR3 reads TGTGCTACCTCCAGAACAGTGAACACTGAAGCTTTCTTT. As protein: CATSRTVNTEAFF. The chain recombines TRBV7-7 with TRBJ1-1; D not certain. Germline values: CDR1 SSHAT, CDR2 FNYEAQ (reference sequence). The CDR3 extends over 13 amino acids.

In its sample, this clonotype was seen many times. The chain links TRBV20-1 to TRBJ2-3; 8 nucleotides align to TRBD2. The CDR3 totals 17 residues. Germline V gene sequence: CDR1 DFQATT, CDR2 SNEGSKA (reference sequence). With 0 bases clipped from V and 8 bases from J, the junction kept 16 bases outside the gene matches. CDR3 residues: CSARDGDSGAPGGTQYF. The CDR3 DNA follows: TGCAGTGCTAGAGATGGGGATAGCGGGGCGCCGGGGGGTACGCAGTATTTT.

The CDR3 DNA is TGTGCCAGCAGCTTGGGGCCCATTGCACCCCTCCACTTT. Translation: CASSLGPIAPLHF. This rearrangement joins TRBV5-6 to TRBJ1-6; D gene uncertain. Trimming left V 0 bases short and J 11 bases short, with 9 bases between. The germline CDR1 and CDR2 sequences are SGHDT and YYEEEE. The CDR3 sequence is 13 residues long. Drawing the rest from reference TRBV5-6 and TRBJ1-6, the complete variable domain is DAGVTQSPTHLIKTRGQQVTLRCSPKSGHDTVSWYQQALGQGPQFIFQYYEEEERQRGNFPDRFSGHQFPNYSSELNVNALLLGDSALYLCASSLGPIAPLHFGNGTRLTVT.

The J gene is TRBJ2-2, the V gene TRBV20-1, with 11 positions matching TRBD2. Germline V gives CDR1 DFQATT, CDR2 SNEGSKA (reference sequence). Losses at the gene ends were 6 bases for V and 2 bases for J; bases not matched to a gene: 11. The CDR3 has 17 residues. Here the CDR3 reads CSAPTSGALINTGELFF. CDR3 DNA sequence: TGCAGTGCGCCGACTAGCGGGGCACTCATAAACACCGGGGAGCTGTTTTTT.

The rearrangement uses TRBV7-2 and TRBJ1-2, with unresolved D. Trimming cost V 5 bases and J 8 bases, with 3 bases left between them. Germline V gene data show CDR1 as SGHTA and CDR2 as FQGNSA. There are 9 residues in the CDR3. CDR3 sequence reads: CASSVGYTF. The CDR3 DNA sequence: TGTGCCAGCAGCGTCGGCTACACCTTC.

This clonotype has at least ten counts. The chain joins TRBV11-2 to TRBJ2-2; D unresolved. V was shortened by 1 base and J by 4 bases, with 10 bases between the two germline ends. The CDR3 runs to 15 residues. CDR1 is SGHAT, CDR2 FQNNGV, per germline. The CDR3 DNA reads as TGTGCCAGCAGCTTAGTCGCTTTTGGCACCGGGGAGCTGTTTTTT. Translated: CASSLVAFGTGELFF.

This clonotype was detected a few times. The chain has TRBV18 and TRBJ2-5; D possibly corresponds to TRBD1 (5 bases). This CDR3 region has 15 residues. Trimming pared 3 bases from V and 5 bases from J, leaving 16 bases between. In germline, CDR1 is KGHSH, CDR2 LQKENI. CDR3 nucleotide sequence: TGTGCCAGCTCACCCCCGAGCAGGGTTGGGGAGACCCAGTACTTC. Its protein is CASSPPSRVGETQYF.

This clonotype has just a few counts. V usage is TRBV9 and J usage is TRBJ1-2, with D tentatively TRBD1 (5 bases). This CDR3 has 13 residues. Trimming took 7 bases from V and 4 from J, leaving 14 bases between them. Germline V gives CDR1 SGDLS, CDR2 YYNGEE. The CDR3 protein is CASGDGTAYGYTF. The DNA for the CDR3 is TGTGCCAGCGGGGACGGGACGGCCTATGGCTACACCTTC.

This clonotype was seen more than once but under ten times. This chain joins TRBV10-3 and TRBJ1-4; TRBD1 matches at 7 bases. With V trimmed by 4 bases and J by 8 bases, 4 bases remained unmatched. Per the germline V gene, CDR1 is ENHRY and CDR2 is SYGVKD. The CDR3 is made up of 13 amino acids. CDR3 sequence (DNA): TGTGCCATCAGTGCAGGGGGACGGGAAAAACTGTTTTTT. This encodes CAISAGGREKLFF.

Many counts were recorded for this clonotype. This chain joins TRBV7-2 and TRBJ2-3, with unresolved D. The V gene's germline CDR1 is SGHTA and CDR2 FQGNSA. This CDR3 region has 13 residues. The germline V and J ends were trimmed by 0 bases and 8 bases, with 9 bases remaining between them. The CDR3 loop reads CASSLASLGTQYF. The CDR3 DNA is TGTGCCAGCAGCTTAGCTTCCCTGGGTACGCAGTATTTT.

The rearrangement uses TRBV2 and TRBJ2-2, with unresolved D. The germline V and J ends were trimmed by 7 bases and 6 bases, with 9 bases remaining between them. CDR3 length: 12 residues. Germline CDR1 reads SNHLY; CDR2 reads FYNNEI. CDR3 bases: TGTGCCAGCAAGCTAGGTCCCGGGGAGCTGTTTTTT. Protein: CASKLGPGELFF. The full variable domain, in which reference TRBV2 and TRBJ2-2 provide the parts outside the CDR3, is EPEVTQTPSHQVTQMGQEVILRCVPISNHLYFYWYRQILGQKVEFLVSFYNNEISEKSEIFDDQFSVERPDGSNFTLKIRSTKLEDSAMYFCASKLGPGELFFGEGSRLTVL.

This sequence joins TRBV24-1 and TRBJ2-2; TRBD2 is a possible D gene (5 bases). There are 15 residues in the CDR3. Germline lookup yields CDR1 KGHDR and CDR2 SFDVKD. V lost 4 bases and J lost 5, with 13 bases in between. This chain's CDR3 is CATSDWATGTGELFF. Written as DNA, the CDR3 is TGTGCCACCAGTGACTGGGCCACGGGGACCGGGGAGCTGTTTTTT.

V usage is TRBV24-1 and J usage is TRBJ2-3; D unresolved. Germline-derived CDR1 and CDR2 are KGHDR and SFDVKD. The CDR3 sequence is 16 residues long. Deletions cut 6 bases from V and 3 bases from J, with 18 bases between. This CDR3 reads CATSSWTGHGTDTQYF. In nucleotides, the CDR3 is TGTGCCACCAGTTCCTGGACGGGCCATGGGACAGATACGCAGTATTTT.

The chain uses TRBV6-2 or TRBV6-3 and TRBJ2-7; D is unresolved. This CDR3 is built from 12 residues. Per germline, CDR1 MNHEY and CDR2 SVGEGT. Trimming stripped 5 bases from V and 3 bases from J, with 8 bases between. In DNA, the CDR3 is TGTGCCAGCAGTAAACGAAGCTACGAGCAGTACTTC. Translating gives CASSKRSYEQYF.

In this sample, this clonotype turned up a few times. J is TRBJ1-1 and V is TRBV3-1; no firm D call. The CDR3 consists of 15 residues. Germline loops: CDR1 LGHDT, CDR2 YNNKEL (reference sequence). Trimming took 1 base from V and 2 from J, leaving 11 bases between them. The CDR3 here is CASSQGWKGNTEAFF. CDR3 nucleotides: TGTGCCAGCAGCCAAGGGTGGAAAGGAAACACTGAAGCTTTCTTT.

This clonotype was seen a few times. The V and J genes are TRBV7-3 and TRBJ2-5; D is unclear. Germline V lookup: CDR1 SGHTA, CDR2 FQGTGA. The CDR3 totals 13 residues. The V gene lost 6 bases and the J gene lost 4 bases, with 12 bases spanning the gap. The CDR3 DNA sequence: TGTGCCAGCAGTAACCCGGTCCCAGAGACCCAGTACTTC. Translated: CASSNPVPETQYF.

V usage is TRBV3-1 and J usage is TRBJ2-7, with D perhaps matching TRBD1 (5 bases). The length of the CDR3 is 15 residues. V lost 4 bases, J lost 0 bases, and 13 bases lay in between. Germline V gene lookup returns CDR1 LGHDT and CDR2 YNNKEL (reference sequence). CDR3: CASSLGHRSSYEQYV. In DNA form, the CDR3 reads TGTGCCAGCAGCCTCGGACACAGGAGCTCCTACGAGCAGTACGTC.

V is TRBV7-9 and J is TRBJ2-3; D unclear. Germline assignment: CDR1 SEHNR and CDR2 FQNEAQ (reference sequence). V was cut by 2 bases and J by 0 bases, with 9 bases left in between. The CDR3 runs 15 residues. The CDR3, as DNA: TGTGCCAGCAGCTTACAGGCCTCTAGCACAGATACGCAGTATTTT. Protein: CASSLQASSTDTQYF.

About this clonotype: Since a much larger clone is just one base distant, this may be a read error. The CDR3 ends on some other residue instead of the conserved phenylalanine or tryptophan, so this is likely a read error. The chain is built from TRBV7-6 and TRBJ2-3; maybe TRBD2 (5 bases). The germline V gene has CDR1 SGHVS and CDR2 FNYEAQ. The CDR3 is 13 amino acids. V was pared by 8 bases and J by 4 bases, with 13 bases between. CDR3 nucleotides: TGTGCCAGCGGACTTGACGCAGCAGATACGCAGTATATT. This gives the protein CASGLDAADTQYI.

This chain connects TRBV11-2 to TRBJ2-1; TRBD1 aligns across 7 bases. The germline gives CDR1 SGHAT, CDR2 FQNNGV. The CDR3 is 14 residues long. V was pared by 5 bases and J by 4 bases, with 5 bases of the junction left unmatched. The CDR3 nucleotides are TGTGCCAGCAGCATCGGGACAGAGTACAATGAGCAGTTCTTC. This gives the protein CASSIGTEYNEQFF. The whole variable domain, remainder taken from reference TRBV11-2 and TRBJ2-1, is EAGVAQSPRYKIIEKRQSVAFWCNPISGHATLYWYQQILGQGPKLLIQFQNNGVVDDSQLPKDRFSAERLKGVDSTLKIQPAKLEDSAVYLCASSIGTEYNEQFFGPGTRLTVL.

This chain links TRBV5-1 with TRBJ2-7; D remains unclear. Trimming shortened V by 0 bases and J by 7 bases, and 8 bases separated the two germline ends. The germline gives CDR1 SGHRS, CDR2 YFSETQ. The CDR3 loop spans 12 amino acids. The CDR3: CASSLVPTEQYF. CDR3 DNA sequence: TGCGCCAGCAGCTTGGTACCGACGGAGCAGTACTTC.

This clonotype has more than one count but fewer than ten. The chain has TRBV4-3 and TRBJ2-1; perhaps TRBD2 as D (6 bases). The V end was cut by 0 bases, the J end by 0 bases, with 12 bases between. Germline CDR1 LGHNA, CDR2 YSLEER. This CDR3 contains 17 residues. The CDR3 DNA reads as TGCGCCAGCAGCCAAGATATTGACGGGAGCTCCTACAATGAGCAGTTCTTC. This translates into CASSQDIDGSSYNEQFF.

This clonotype occurred many times. V usage is TRBV5-1 and J usage is TRBJ2-3; 9 bases map to TRBD1. Unmatched junction bases numbered 10, after V lost 4 bases and J lost 7 bases. From germline, CDR1 is SGHRS and CDR2 YFSETQ. The CDR3 length is 15 residues. CDR3 DNA sequence: TGCGCCAGCAGCCCGGAAGGGACAGGGACAAATACGCAGTATTTT. Translated: CASSPEGTGTNTQYF.

The V gene is TRBV20-1, the J gene TRBJ1-1; 7 bases fit TRBD1. CDR1 DFQATT and CDR2 SNEGSKA come from the germline V gene (reference sequence). The CDR3 is made up of 11 amino acids. DNA for the CDR3: TGCCTACAGGGGAGGCGAACTGAAGCTTTCTTT. This translates into CLQGRRTEAFF.

The chain links TRBV5-8 to TRBJ1-1; D perhaps matches TRBD1 (5 bases). Germline V lookup: CDR1 SGHTS, CDR2 YDEGEE. The CDR3 length is 14 residues. V was cut by 0 bases and J by 8 bases, with 14 bases left in between. The CDR3 here is CASSLGPGGLEAFF. CDR3 DNA sequence: TGTGCCAGCAGCTTGGGGCCTGGGGGACTAGAAGCTTTCTTT.

This chain joins TRBV5-1 and TRBJ2-3, with no clear D. The CDR3 totals 14 residues. CDR1 is SGHRS, CDR2 YFSETQ, per germline. The V gene lost 0 bases and the J gene lost 14 bases, with 19 bases spanning the gap. In DNA, the CDR3 is TGCGCCAGCAGCTTGGAAGGAATCTCTTTATCTCGGTATTTT. Its translation is CASSLEGISLSRYF.

This clonotype was recorded a few times. DNA of the CDR3: TGTGCCAGCAGCTTGCCGGGGGTTGCTAGCAGCAATGAGCAGTTCTTC. Translated, it gives CASSLPGVASSNEQFF. The chain couples TRBV5-4 to TRBJ2-1; D perhaps matches TRBD2 (6 bases). The CDR3 is made up of 16 amino acids. Germline V gene lookup returns CDR1 SGHNT and CDR2 YYREEE (reference sequence). Deletions cut 1 base from V and 6 bases from J, with 17 bases between.